Shown below are 8 T cell receptor beta chains from a single sample sequenced in a study of CD8+ T cells in alopecia areata. RNA extraction and reverse transcription yielded cDNA as sequencing template. Here immunoSEQ multiplex PCR was the method, and the copy in TCRdb shows in-frame clones only, minus some. The profile shows 55,000 to 65,000 clones, roughly two fifths of them singletons. The sample was NKG2D-low CD8+ T cells sorted from blood. These receptors all stem from a human donor with alopecia areata.

The chain has TRBV4-2 and TRBJ2-1; the match to TRBD2 covers 9 bases. The V and J ends lost 5 bases and 10 bases, in that order; junction bases with no gene match: 12. Germline V CDR1 and CDR2: LGHNA, YNFKEQ. The CDR3 spans 15 residues. CDR3 protein: CASSTTAGGPGEQFF. The DNA of the CDR3 is TGTGCCAGCAGCACCACGGCGGGAGGGCCGGGGGAGCAGTTCTTC.

This clone was observed a handful of times. CDR3 sequence reads: CASSPGQGRTDTQYF. The CDR3 DNA reads TGTGCCAGCAGTCCGGGACAGGGGAGAACAGATACGCAGTATTTT. The rearrangement links TRBV28 to TRBJ2-3; 10 bases are a match to TRBD1. V lost 5 bases to trimming and J lost 3 bases; unmatched junction nucleotides: 5. Per germline, CDR1 MDHEN and CDR2 SYDVKM. The CDR3 loop spans 15 amino acids. Complete variable domain (other parts from reference TRBV28 and TRBJ2-3): DVKVTQSSRYLVKRTGEKVFLECVQDMDHENMFWYRQDPGLGLRLIYFSYDVKMKEKGDIPEGYSVSREKKERFSLILESASTNQTSMYLCASSPGQGRTDTQYFGPGTRLTVL.

The rearrangement links TRBV5-1 to TRBJ1-3; D is possibly TRBD1 (6 bases). CDR3 size: 12 residues. The V and J ends lost 5 bases and 8 bases respectively, with 11 bases between them. Germline-derived CDR1 and CDR2 are SGHRS and YFSETQ. The CDR3, as DNA: TGCGCCAGCAGTCAAGGGGGAGACACCATATATTTT. Its translation is CASSQGGDTIYF.

This rearrangement joins TRBV7-9 to TRBJ2-1; 14 bases are a match to TRBD2. Germline CDR1 is SEHNR and CDR2 is FQNEAQ (reference sequence). The CDR3 covers 18 residues. The ends lost 4 bases at V and 9 bases at J; junction bases unmatched: 14. For the CDR3, the DNA is TGTGCCAGCAGCTCCATGAGCGGGACTAGCGGGAGATCTGGTGAGCAGTTCTTC. Encoded protein: CASSSMSGTSGRSGEQFF.

This chain joins TRBV4-2 and TRBJ1-5, with D maybe TRBD1 (5 bases). Trimming pared 6 bases from V and 3 bases from J, leaving 15 bases between. Looked up from germline, CDR1 is LGHNA and CDR2 is YNFKEQ. The CDR3 length is 15 residues. CDR3 amino acids: CASSSLWGSNQPQHF. CDR3 nucleotide sequence: TGTGCCAGCAGTTCGCTGTGGGGGTCCAATCAGCCCCAGCATTTT.

This chain connects TRBV27 to TRBJ2-7; 9 positions agree with TRBD1. Trimming cost V 0 bases and J 5 bases; bases outside gene matches: 5. The CDR3 is made up of 15 amino acids. Per the germline V gene, CDR1 is MNHEY and CDR2 is SMNVEV (reference sequence). The CDR3 DNA follows: TGTGCCAGCAGTTTATCCAGGACAGGGGCCAACGAGCAGTACTTC. Its translation is CASSLSRTGANEQYF.

In its sample, this clone is medium-sized. The V gene is TRBV28, the J gene TRBJ2-3, with a weak D call TRBD2 (6 bases). CDR1 is MDHEN and CDR2 is SYDVKM in the germline V gene. V was shortened by 6 bases and J by 0 bases, with 13 bases between the two germline ends. This CDR3 is 15 amino acids long. The CDR3, as DNA: TGTGCCAGCAGCCCGCGGGACTTTAGCACAGATACGCAGTATTTT. Translating gives CASSPRDFSTDTQYF.

A few counts support this clone. This sequence joins TRBV29-1 and TRBJ1-2; D remains unclear. CDR3 length: 12 amino acids. V lost 4 bases to trimming and J lost 2 bases, with 8 bases between them. Germline CDR1 and CDR2: SQVTM and ANQGSEA. In DNA, the CDR3 is TGCAGCGTTGTAGTCGGGAACTATGGCTACACCTTC. Encoded protein: CSVVVGNYGYTF.